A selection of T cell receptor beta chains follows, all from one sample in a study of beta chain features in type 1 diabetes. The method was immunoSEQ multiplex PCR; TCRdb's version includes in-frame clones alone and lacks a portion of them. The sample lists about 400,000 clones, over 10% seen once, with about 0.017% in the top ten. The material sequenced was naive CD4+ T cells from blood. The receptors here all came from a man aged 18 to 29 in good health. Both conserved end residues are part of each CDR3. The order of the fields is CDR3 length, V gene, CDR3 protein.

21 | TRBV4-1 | CASSQVSSNLAGVIPTDTQYF
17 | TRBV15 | CATSRGGASGSRYEQYF
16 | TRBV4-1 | CASSQDPAGTEETQYF
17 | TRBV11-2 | CASSARTGAATNEKLFF
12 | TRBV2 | CASRADRARYTF
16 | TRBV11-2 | CASSSNWDRGRREQYF
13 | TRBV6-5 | CASTNGQARGYTF
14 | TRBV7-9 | CASSSGQGQEPQHF
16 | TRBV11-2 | CASRSLGGRSYNEQFF
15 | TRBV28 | CASSLSGSQSYEQYF
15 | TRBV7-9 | CASSPKSRDGAEAFF
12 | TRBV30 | CAWSPGNYEQYF
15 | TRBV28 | CASSATWTVTDTQYF
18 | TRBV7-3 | CASSPLGPGWSGANVLTF
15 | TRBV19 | CASSLFDKASYGYTF
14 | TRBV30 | CAWRDRKNTGELFF
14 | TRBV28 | CASSYPGQSYEQYF
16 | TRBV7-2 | CASSSTRRTLVYGYTF
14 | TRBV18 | CASSPFYGTDGYTF
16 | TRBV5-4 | CASSLAGTSGRSTQYF
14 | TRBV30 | CAWSVSGAGNTIYF
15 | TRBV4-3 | CASSLAEQVNYGYTF
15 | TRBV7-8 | CASRSSSGRTETQYF
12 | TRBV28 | CASGTGDQPQHF
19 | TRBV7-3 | CASSRIPRTGQFGANVLTF
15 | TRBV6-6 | CASSLGTGGNQPQHF
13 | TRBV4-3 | CASSQTQGYEQYF
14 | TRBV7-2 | CASSQTSRRNTQYF
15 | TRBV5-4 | CASSRSSAAWDEQFF
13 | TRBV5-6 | CASSPGFRYGYTF
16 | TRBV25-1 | CASRGQGVNSYNEQFF
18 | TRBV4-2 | CASSQASRAGSHTDTQYF
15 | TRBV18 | CASSPINTLAETQYF
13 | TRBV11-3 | CASSLTVYNEQFF
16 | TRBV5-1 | CASSLGTSTSGNTIYF
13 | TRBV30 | CAWRSAGNQPQHF
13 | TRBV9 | CASSVAGGAEQFF